Below are 6 T cell receptor beta chains sequenced from a single sample in a study of sequential checkpoint blockade in melanoma. Some clones are missing from TCRdb's copy, which holds only in-frame ones; the method was immunoSEQ multiplex PCR. The table shows about 27,000 clones, with approximately 80% occurring only once. Treatment denoted: randomized to nivolumab then ipilimumab (arm A) or the reverse (arm B). The sample consisted of CD8+ T cells sorted from blood (inferred from file names), taken from a patient given nivolumab and ipilimumab in sequence. These receptor sequences come from a human donor with melanoma.

This clone has only one observation. No DNA is shown, since the ends of the CDR3 on it are uncertain; the CDR3 is the one TCRdb lists. The rearrangement links TRBV28 to TRBJ2-5; TRBD1 is the table's D call and was not checked against the DNA. The length of the CDR3 is 13 amino acids, counting both ends. CDR1 and CDR2 from the germline V gene are MDHEN and SYDVKM. This chain's CDR3 is CASSSSGRVDWYF.

This chain joins TRBV15 and TRBJ2-3; possibly TRBD1 for D (5 bases). V lost 2 bases and J 3 bases, leaving 15 bases between the germline ends. CDR1 and CDR2 from the germline V gene are LNHNV and YYDKDF (reference sequence). The CDR3 is made up of 16 amino acids. The CDR3 spells CATSRSLGARTDTQYF. Here the CDR3 DNA reads TGTGCCACCAGCAGAAGCCTAGGGGCGCGGACAGATACGCAGTATTTT.

V gene TRBV7-9 combines with J gene TRBJ1-3; D is perhaps TRBD1 (5 bases). Trimming shortened V by 3 bases and J by 0 bases, and 6 bases separated the two germline ends. CDR1 and CDR2 from the germline V gene are SEHNR and FQNEAQ (reference sequence). The CDR3 spans 14 residues. The CDR3 loop is CASSFQGSGNTIYF. The CDR3, as DNA: TGTGCCAGCAGCTTCCAGGGCTCTGGAAACACCATATATTTT.

This clone was detected once. The chain combines TRBV28 with TRBJ2-5, with TRBD2 matching 8 bases. J was trimmed by 4 bases and V by 4 bases; bases with no gene match: 8. Per the germline V gene, CDR1 is MDHEN and CDR2 is SYDVKM. The CDR3 is 15 residues long. For the CDR3, the DNA is TGTGCCAGCAGTTCGGGGACTAGTAGCCGAGAGACCCAGTACTTC. It yields the protein CASSSGTSSRETQYF.

CDR3 sequence reads: CASSLWQRANTGELFF. The DNA of the CDR3 is TGTGCCAGCAGCTTATGGCAGCGAGCGAACACCGGGGAGCTGTTTTTT. The rearrangement links TRBV11-2 to TRBJ2-2; D is ambiguous. CDR1 and CDR2 (germline): SGHAT, FQNNGV. The CDR3 has 16 amino acids. The ends were cut back, 2 bases at V and 0 bases at J, with 10 bases in the middle.

This clone showed up just a few times. Here the CDR3 reads CASSRLAGAKETQYF. CDR3 nucleotide sequence: TGCGCCAGCAGCCGACTAGCGGGGGCCAAAGAGACCCAGTACTTC. The V and J genes are TRBV4-1 and TRBJ2-5; 12 bases line up with TRBD2. From germline, CDR1 is MGHRA and CDR2 YSYEKL. The ends lost 4 bases at V and 3 bases at J; junction bases unmatched: 3. The CDR3 covers 15 residues.